Following are 3 T cell receptor beta chains from one sample sequenced in a study of early T cells in non-severe SARS-CoV-2 infection. TCRdb processed the 5' RACE reads anew with MiXCR; each CDR3 protein has one entry. Here the sample spans about 59,000 distinct CDR3 sequences, approximately 13% being singletons. Sequences were derived from whole blood, sampled at baseline. These receptors were obtained from an adult who was a healthcare worker with PCR-confirmed SARS-CoV-2 infection or an uninfected control (not recorded which).

This clonotype was seen at least ten times. This chain uses TRBV20-1 with TRBJ2-4; the D gene is possibly TRBD1 (6 bases). Germline loops: CDR1 DFQATT, CDR2 SNEGSKA (reference sequence). This CDR3 has 15 amino acids. Trimming left V 6 bases short and J 4 bases short, with 19 bases between. The chain's CDR3 is CSARNYQDSKNIQYF. Here the CDR3 DNA reads TGCAGTGCCAGAAATTATCAGGACAGTAAAAACATTCAGTACTTC.

The chain links TRBV9 to TRBJ1-6; D is uncertain. The CDR3 contains 13 residues. CDR1 is SGDLS, CDR2 YYNGEE, per germline. The V and J ends lost 6 bases and 7 bases respectively, with 11 bases between them. CDR3 DNA: TGTGCCAGCACCAGGACCGAGAATTCACCCCTCCACTTT. This sequence encodes CASTRTENSPLHF.

This clonotype was counted a few times. Written as DNA, the CDR3 is TGTGCCAGCAGTTTTGGCTGGGCACATCCTACGAGCGACCAGTACTTC. It translates to CASSFGWAHPTSDQYF. The chain is built from TRBV7-2 and TRBJ2-7, with D uncertain. CDR3 length equals 16 residues. CDR1 SGHTA and CDR2 FQGNSA come from the germline V gene. V was shortened by 6 bases and J by 10 bases, with 28 bases between the two germline ends. The full variable domain, with the rest looked up from reference TRBV7-2 and TRBJ2-7, is GAGVSQSPSNKVTEKGKDVELRCDPISGHTALYWYRQSLGQGLEFLIYFQGNSAPDKSGLPSDRFSAERTGGSVSTLTIQRTQQEDSAVYLCASSFGWAHPTSDQYFGPGTRLTVT.